Listed below are T cell receptor beta chains from one sample, sequenced in a study of Ad26.COV2.S vaccination and SARS-CoV-2 variants. The repertoire was sequenced with immunoSEQ multiplex PCR; TCRdb's copy has only in-frame clones and lacks some. The table shows roughly 500,000 clones, with around 88% occurring only once. The input for sequencing was peripheral blood, taken in a trial of Ad26.COV2.S vaccine versus placebo. These receptors were collected from a person between 18 and 59 years old who received the Ad26.COV2.S COVID-19 vaccine or a placebo. The conserved cysteine and the conserved F or W are not part of the CDR3 here. The D gene is left open where the match is weak. Size tells how often a clone was seen (once, few, many) or the class of an expanded clone, and some rows leave it out.

j_gene: TRBJ2-7; v_gene: TRBV7-2; d_gene: .; abundance: .; CDR3aa: ASSLGFRTYEQY
j_gene: TRBJ2-7; v_gene: TRBV4-3; d_gene: .; abundance: .; CDR3aa: ASSQDWASAAYEQY
j_gene: TRBJ1-5; v_gene: TRBV5-4; d_gene: TRBD1; abundance: .; CDR3aa: ASSAGQTPGQPQH
j_gene: TRBJ1-1; v_gene: TRBV29-1; d_gene: TRBD1; abundance: .; CDR3aa: SARTGSRSGSEAF
j_gene: TRBJ2-1; v_gene: TRBV4-1; d_gene: .; abundance: .; CDR3aa: ASSQEDFYNEQF
j_gene: TRBJ2-7; v_gene: TRBV18; d_gene: TRBD2; abundance: .; CDR3aa: ASSRDTTTSAHSYEQY
j_gene: TRBJ1-2; v_gene: TRBV7-2; d_gene: .; abundance: few; CDR3aa: ASSFADNYGYT
j_gene: TRBJ1-1; v_gene: TRBV2; d_gene: .; abundance: .; CDR3aa: ASSLSNTEAF
j_gene: TRBJ1-3; v_gene: TRBV11-2; d_gene: .; abundance: .; CDR3aa: ASSTMVTRELSGNTIY
j_gene: TRBJ1-4; v_gene: TRBV3-1/TRBV3-2; d_gene: .; abundance: once; CDR3aa: ASSQVTVHGREKLF
j_gene: TRBJ1-1; v_gene: TRBV30; d_gene: .; abundance: .; CDR3aa: AWSPQTGPRLPF
j_gene: TRBJ1-1; v_gene: TRBV3-1/TRBV3-2; d_gene: .; abundance: .; CDR3aa: ASSPIGRTEAF
j_gene: TRBJ2-3; v_gene: TRBV18; d_gene: .; abundance: .; CDR3aa: ASSPQGSFGSTDTQY
j_gene: TRBJ2-7; v_gene: TRBV4-3; d_gene: .; abundance: .; CDR3aa: ASSQDWSAYEQY
j_gene: TRBJ1-6; v_gene: TRBV30; d_gene: .; abundance: .; CDR3aa: AWSEGVSTLSYNSPLH
j_gene: TRBJ1-6; v_gene: TRBV27; d_gene: TRBD1; abundance: once; CDR3aa: ASTAGGLLYNSPLH
j_gene: TRBJ2-5; v_gene: TRBV5-5; d_gene: TRBD1; abundance: .; CDR3aa: ASSSEDREAETQY
j_gene: TRBJ2-7; v_gene: TRBV6-1; d_gene: TRBD1; abundance: once; CDR3aa: ASSGTGGAVSYEQY
j_gene: TRBJ2-7; v_gene: TRBV7-8; d_gene: .; abundance: .; CDR3aa: ASSLGGIGEQY
j_gene: TRBJ1-5; v_gene: TRBV4-2; d_gene: .; abundance: .; CDR3aa: ASSQFINQPQH
j_gene: TRBJ1-1; v_gene: TRBV6-2/TRBV6-3; d_gene: .; abundance: .; CDR3aa: ASSYSGRTEAF
j_gene: TRBJ2-1; v_gene: TRBV7-3; d_gene: .; abundance: .; CDR3aa: ASSLTGIYNEQF
j_gene: TRBJ1-2; v_gene: TRBV5-1; d_gene: .; abundance: .; CDR3aa: ASSLAAGRDYGYT
j_gene: TRBJ1-1; v_gene: TRBV18; d_gene: .; abundance: .; CDR3aa: ASSPQGRSYTEAF
j_gene: TRBJ2-2; v_gene: TRBV5-1; d_gene: .; abundance: .; CDR3aa: ASSLIGVNTGELF
j_gene: TRBJ2-7; v_gene: TRBV7-3; d_gene: TRBD2; abundance: .; CDR3aa: ASSLGRASYEQY
j_gene: TRBJ2-5; v_gene: TRBV19; d_gene: .; abundance: .; CDR3aa: ASSPGHQETQY
j_gene: TRBJ2-1; v_gene: TRBV9; d_gene: .; abundance: .; CDR3aa: ASSPGASSYNEQF
j_gene: TRBJ1-4; v_gene: TRBV15; d_gene: TRBD1; abundance: .; CDR3aa: ATSRGGQGAKKLF
j_gene: TRBJ2-5; v_gene: TRBV7-2; d_gene: .; abundance: .; CDR3aa: ASSSTFRAQETQY
j_gene: TRBJ2-1; v_gene: TRBV7-2; d_gene: .; abundance: .; CDR3aa: ASSSGRHYNEQF
j_gene: TRBJ2-3; v_gene: TRBV4-1; d_gene: TRBD1; abundance: .; CDR3aa: ASSQTSTGALTDTQY
j_gene: TRBJ1-3; v_gene: TRBV19; d_gene: .; abundance: .; CDR3aa: ASRKQGSAGNTIY
j_gene: TRBJ2-2; v_gene: TRBV4-3; d_gene: .; abundance: few; CDR3aa: ASSQDREWYTGELF
j_gene: TRBJ2-7; v_gene: TRBV4-3; d_gene: .; abundance: .; CDR3aa: ASSRSGGGPRGEQY
j_gene: TRBJ2-3; v_gene: TRBV30; d_gene: .; abundance: .; CDR3aa: AWSGGRTDTQY
j_gene: TRBJ2-2; v_gene: TRBV29-1; d_gene: .; abundance: few; CDR3aa: SVTRGTASRARGTGELF
j_gene: TRBJ2-7; v_gene: TRBV29-1; d_gene: TRBD2; abundance: .; CDR3aa: SIQGGLAGLYEQY
j_gene: TRBJ2-1; v_gene: TRBV7-9; d_gene: .; abundance: once; CDR3aa: ASTMVGNEQF
j_gene: TRBJ1-1; v_gene: TRBV5-6; d_gene: .; abundance: .; CDR3aa: ASRIWGAGRTEAF
j_gene: TRBJ2-3; v_gene: TRBV12-5; d_gene: .; abundance: .; CDR3aa: ASGGGITDTQY
j_gene: TRBJ2-3; v_gene: TRBV27; d_gene: TRBD2; abundance: once; CDR3aa: ASSLAGGPTDTQY
j_gene: TRBJ1-6; v_gene: TRBV7-9; d_gene: TRBD1; abundance: .; CDR3aa: ASRPGTGYSPLH
j_gene: TRBJ2-1; v_gene: TRBV29-1; d_gene: .; abundance: .; CDR3aa: SVPSQGGGNEQF
j_gene: TRBJ2-2; v_gene: TRBV18; d_gene: .; abundance: .; CDR3aa: ASSPRVTSNTGELF
j_gene: TRBJ2-1; v_gene: TRBV30; d_gene: .; abundance: .; CDR3aa: AWGLVGTVTYNEQF
j_gene: TRBJ1-1; v_gene: TRBV20-1; d_gene: .; abundance: once; CDR3aa: SLYTEAF
j_gene: TRBJ2-5; v_gene: TRBV2; d_gene: .; abundance: .; CDR3aa: ASSLTRAGETQY
j_gene: TRBJ2-2; v_gene: TRBV7-9; d_gene: .; abundance: .; CDR3aa: ASSFLVNTGELF
j_gene: TRBJ2-7; v_gene: TRBV7-2; d_gene: TRBD2; abundance: .; CDR3aa: ASSSRLAGVSYEQY
j_gene: TRBJ1-2; v_gene: TRBV28; d_gene: TRBD1; abundance: .; CDR3aa: ASSFPDRDYYGYT
j_gene: TRBJ2-5; v_gene: TRBV7-9; d_gene: TRBD2; abundance: .; CDR3aa: ASSFGLAEETQY
j_gene: TRBJ2-1; v_gene: TRBV9; d_gene: .; abundance: once; CDR3aa: ASSRGEDEQF